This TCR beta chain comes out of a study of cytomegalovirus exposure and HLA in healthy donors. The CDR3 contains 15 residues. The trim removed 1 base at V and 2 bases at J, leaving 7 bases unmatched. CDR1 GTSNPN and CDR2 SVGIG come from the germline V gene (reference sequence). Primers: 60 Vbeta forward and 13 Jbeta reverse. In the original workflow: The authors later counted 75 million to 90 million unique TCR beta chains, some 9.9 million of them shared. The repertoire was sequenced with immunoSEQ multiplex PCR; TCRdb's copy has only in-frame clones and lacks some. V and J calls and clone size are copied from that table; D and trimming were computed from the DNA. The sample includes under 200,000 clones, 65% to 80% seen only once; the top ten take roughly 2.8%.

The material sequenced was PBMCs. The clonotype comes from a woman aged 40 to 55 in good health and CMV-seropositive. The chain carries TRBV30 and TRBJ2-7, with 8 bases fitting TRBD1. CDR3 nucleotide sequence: TGTGCCTGGAGTGGGGTTCGGACAGGGACCTACGAGCAGTACTTC. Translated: CAWSGVRTGTYEQYF.